The T cell receptor beta chain under discussion was sequenced for a study of blood T cell repertoires in COVID-19. The wider study: T cells, B-cell-depleted T cells, or PBMCs supplied cDNA or gDNA.

This CDR3 is 14 amino acids long. V was pared by 6 bases and J by 5 bases, with 9 bases of the junction left unmatched. The germline V gene has CDR1 KGHSH and CDR2 LQKENI. Profiling relied on immunoSEQ multiplex PCR, and the TCRdb table lists in-frame clones only, not all of them. The sample carries over 250,000 clones, less than 90% recorded once. This sequence joins TRBV18 and TRBJ2-5; 7 nucleotides align to TRBD1. Sequenced: peripheral blood. The clonotype was recovered from a man in his sixties who had recovered from COVID-19. The CDR3 bases are TGTGCCAGCTCGCAGACAGGGTTGGAGGAGACCCAGTACTTC. This encodes CASSQTGLEETQYF.